One TCR beta chain is described in this entry. Its antigen is undetermined. The sample comes from a study of human T cells and chemical hapten exposure. Using its own MiXCR run on the RACE reads, TCRdb lists one record per CDR3 protein. The sample has around 82,000 distinct CDR3 sequences, approximately 7% seen once. Study-level findings and limits: TCRs whose frequency exceeded 1 in 1000 remained the same following DPC sensitization. All donors were alopecia patients, so their immunity may differ from that of healthy people. Significantly greater numbers of large CDR3 similarity clusters came from expanded TCRs than from controls.

Trimming removed 7 bases from V and 4 bases from J; junction bases left unmatched: 13. Germline V CDR1 and CDR2: DFQATT, SNEGSKA (reference sequence). This CDR3 is built from 15 residues. Documented time point: patch test 2, 6 weeks after DPC sensitization. Noted treatment: therapeutic diphenylcyclopropenone sensitization with weekly scalp DPC. Unseparated into fractions, whole blood served as the source from which total RNA was extracted. Here the sequenced sample was whole blood, taken in connection with sensitization to the hapten diphenylcyclopropenone (DPC). The chain carries TRBV20-1 and TRBJ1-2; 9 bases line up with TRBD1. The sequence came from a woman between 25 and 40 years old with alopecia areata. Some clones in this sample may be carry-over from other donors' samples. The CDR3 DNA reads TGCAGTGTAAAGGGACAGGGAAAGCAGGGCTATGGCTACACCTTC. It specifies CSVKGQGKQGYGYTF.